The rows below give T cell receptor beta chains drawn from one sample of a study of CD8 T cells in Susac syndrome. Via MiXCR, TCRdb re-called the immunoSEQ multiplex PCR reads, giving one row per CDR3 protein. The profile shows more than 150,000 distinct CDR3 sequences, roughly 95% of them singletons. Sequencing was carried out using CD4+ T cells from PBMCs. The receptors were gathered from a human donor with Susac syndrome. The conserved cysteine and the conserved F or W are not part of the CDR3 here.

>TRBJ1-2|TRBV12-3/TRBV12-4
ASSRGSRDLEWHYGYT
>TRBJ1-2|TRBV18
ASSPVTEYGYT
>TRBJ1-2|TRBV9
ASSPGVMGQNHGYT
>TRBJ2-7|TRBV29-1
SISGTGVFYEQY
>TRBJ2-5|TRBV23-1
ASSPVQGVSETQY
>TRBJ2-7|TRBV29-1
SVRDELKLEQY
>TRBJ2-3|TRBV18
ASSPPGGNTDTQY
>TRBJ2-7|TRBV11-2
ASSLEPPGEQY
>TRBJ1-1|TRBV14
ASSQDRREGAF
>TRBJ1-6|TRBV7-9
ASSSDSNNSPLH
>TRBJ2-2|TRBV6-6
ASSYPPSGNTGELF
>TRBJ2-7|TRBV2
ASTDPEASGYEQY
>TRBJ2-5|TRBV20-1
SASGDSGETQY
>TRBJ2-5|TRBV5-4
ASSHRRLAEETQY
>TRBJ1-1|TRBV18
ASSPNRTANTEAF
>TRBJ1-4|TRBV7-9
ASSLGQGLGITEKLF
>TRBJ2-1|TRBV7-3
ASSLSTGVNEQF
>TRBJ1-1|TRBV12-3/TRBV12-4
ASSRQLRNTEAF
>TRBJ2-5|TRBV12-3/TRBV12-4
ASSRTSGGQETQY
>TRBJ1-2|TRBV12-3/TRBV12-4
ASSFDGGGGYT
>TRBJ1-1|TRBV29-1
SVMTGGRNTEAF
>TRBJ1-5|TRBV15
ATSRGGKDQPQH
>TRBJ1-4|TRBV5-4
ASSRQTNEKLF
>TRBJ2-5|TRBV7-9
ASSSSGVGGTQY
>TRBJ2-1|TRBV6-2/TRBV6-3
ASRPSGGASNEQF
>TRBJ1-1|TRBV20-1
SVGWNTEAF